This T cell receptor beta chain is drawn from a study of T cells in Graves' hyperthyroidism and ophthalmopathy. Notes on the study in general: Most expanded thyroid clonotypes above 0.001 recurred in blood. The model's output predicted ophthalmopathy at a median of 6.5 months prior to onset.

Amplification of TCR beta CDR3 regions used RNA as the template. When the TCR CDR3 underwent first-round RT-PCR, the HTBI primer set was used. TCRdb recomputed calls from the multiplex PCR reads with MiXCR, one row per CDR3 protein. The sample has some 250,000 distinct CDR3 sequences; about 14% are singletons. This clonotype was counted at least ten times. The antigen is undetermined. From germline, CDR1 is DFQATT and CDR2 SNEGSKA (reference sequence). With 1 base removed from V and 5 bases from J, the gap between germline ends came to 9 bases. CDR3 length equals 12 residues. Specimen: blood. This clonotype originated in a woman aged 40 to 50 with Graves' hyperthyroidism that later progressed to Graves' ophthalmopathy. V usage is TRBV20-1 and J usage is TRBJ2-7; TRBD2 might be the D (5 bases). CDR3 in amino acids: CSARGTSHEQYF. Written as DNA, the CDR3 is TGCAGTGCTAGAGGGACTTCCCACGAGCAGTACTTC.